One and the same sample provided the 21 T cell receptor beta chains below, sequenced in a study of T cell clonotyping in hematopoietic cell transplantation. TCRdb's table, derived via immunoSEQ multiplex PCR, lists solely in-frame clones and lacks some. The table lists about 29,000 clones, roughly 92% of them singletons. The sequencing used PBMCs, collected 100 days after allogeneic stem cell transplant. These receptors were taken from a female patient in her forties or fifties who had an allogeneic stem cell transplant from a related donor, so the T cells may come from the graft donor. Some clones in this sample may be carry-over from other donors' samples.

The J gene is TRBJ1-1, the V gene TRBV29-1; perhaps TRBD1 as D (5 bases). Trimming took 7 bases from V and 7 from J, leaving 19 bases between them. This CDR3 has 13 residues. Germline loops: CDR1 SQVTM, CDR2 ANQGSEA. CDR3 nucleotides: TGCAGCGCTTCTCCTGGGACCCCCGGTGAAGCTTTCTTT. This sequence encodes CSASPGTPGEAFF.

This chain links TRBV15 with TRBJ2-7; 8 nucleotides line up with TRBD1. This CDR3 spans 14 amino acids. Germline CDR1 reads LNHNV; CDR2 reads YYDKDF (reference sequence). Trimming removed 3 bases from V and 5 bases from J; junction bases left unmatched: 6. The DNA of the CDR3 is TGTGCCACCAGCAGGGACAGGGTAGATCACGAGCAGTACTTC. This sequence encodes CATSRDRVDHEQYF.

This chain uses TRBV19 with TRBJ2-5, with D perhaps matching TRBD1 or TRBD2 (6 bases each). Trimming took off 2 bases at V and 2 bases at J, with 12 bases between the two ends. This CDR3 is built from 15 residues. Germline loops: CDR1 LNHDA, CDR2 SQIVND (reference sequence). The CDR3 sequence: CASSIRGAPQETQYF. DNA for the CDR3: TGTGCCAGTAGTATAAGGGGGGCGCCACAAGAGACCCAGTACTTC.

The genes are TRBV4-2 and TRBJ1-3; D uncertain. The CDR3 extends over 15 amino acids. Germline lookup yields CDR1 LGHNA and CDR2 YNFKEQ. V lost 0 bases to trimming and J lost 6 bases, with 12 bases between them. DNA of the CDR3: TGTGCCAGCAGCCAAGATATGACGGCCCTAAACACCATATATTTT. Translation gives CASSQDMTALNTIYF.

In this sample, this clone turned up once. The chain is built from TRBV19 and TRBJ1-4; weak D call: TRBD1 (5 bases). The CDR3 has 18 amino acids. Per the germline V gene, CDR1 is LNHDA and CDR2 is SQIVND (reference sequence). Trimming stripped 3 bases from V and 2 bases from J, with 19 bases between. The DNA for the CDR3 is TGTGCCAGTAGTATTAGCGGGACTTCCTTATTGACTAATGAAAAACTGTTTTTT. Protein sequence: CASSISGTSLLTNEKLFF.

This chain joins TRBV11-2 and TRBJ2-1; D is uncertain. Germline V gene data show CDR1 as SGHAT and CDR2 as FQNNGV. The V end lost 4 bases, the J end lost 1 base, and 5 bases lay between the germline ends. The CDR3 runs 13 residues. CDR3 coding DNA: TGTGCCAGCAGCTCCCAGTCCTACAATGAGCAGTTCTTC. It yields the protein CASSSQSYNEQFF.

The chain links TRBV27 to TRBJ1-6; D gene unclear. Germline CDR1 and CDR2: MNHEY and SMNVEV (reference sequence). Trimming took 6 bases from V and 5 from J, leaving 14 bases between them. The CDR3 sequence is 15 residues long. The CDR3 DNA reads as TGTGCCAGCAGCCTCGTTTCAGGACATAATTCACCCCTCCACTTT. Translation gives CASSLVSGHNSPLHF.

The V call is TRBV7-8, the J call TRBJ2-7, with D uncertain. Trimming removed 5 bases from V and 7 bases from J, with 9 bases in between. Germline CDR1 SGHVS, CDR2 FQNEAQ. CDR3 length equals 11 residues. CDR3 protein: CASSPRWEQYF. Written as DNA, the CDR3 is TGTGCCAGCAGCCCCCGGTGGGAGCAGTACTTC.

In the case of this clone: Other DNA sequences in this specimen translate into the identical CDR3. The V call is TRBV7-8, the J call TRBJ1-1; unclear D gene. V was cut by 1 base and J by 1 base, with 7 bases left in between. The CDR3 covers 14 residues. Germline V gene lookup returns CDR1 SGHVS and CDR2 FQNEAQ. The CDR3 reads CASSLGTGNTEAFF. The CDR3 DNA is TGTGCCAGCAGCTTAGGTACTGGGAACACTGAAGCTTTCTTT.

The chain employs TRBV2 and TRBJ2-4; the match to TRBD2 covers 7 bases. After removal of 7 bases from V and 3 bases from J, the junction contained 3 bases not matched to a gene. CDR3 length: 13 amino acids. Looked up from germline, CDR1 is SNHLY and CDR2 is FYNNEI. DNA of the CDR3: TGTGCCAGCACCCGGGAGGACAAAAACATTCAGTACTTC. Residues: CASTREDKNIQYF.

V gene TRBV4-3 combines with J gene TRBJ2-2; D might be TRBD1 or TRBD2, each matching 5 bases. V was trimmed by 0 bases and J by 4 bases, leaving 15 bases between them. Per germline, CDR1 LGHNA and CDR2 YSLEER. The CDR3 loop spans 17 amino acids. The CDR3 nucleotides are TGCGCCAGCAGCCAAGATCCAGGGAGACTAAGCACCGGGGAGCTGTTTTTT. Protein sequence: CASSQDPGRLSTGELFF.

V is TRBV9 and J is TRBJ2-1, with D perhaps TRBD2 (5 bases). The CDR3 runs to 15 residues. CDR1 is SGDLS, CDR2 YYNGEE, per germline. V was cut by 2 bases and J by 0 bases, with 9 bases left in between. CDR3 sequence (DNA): TGTGCCAGCAGCGTGGTCGACTACTCCTACAATGAGCAGTTCTTC. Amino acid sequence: CASSVVDYSYNEQFF.

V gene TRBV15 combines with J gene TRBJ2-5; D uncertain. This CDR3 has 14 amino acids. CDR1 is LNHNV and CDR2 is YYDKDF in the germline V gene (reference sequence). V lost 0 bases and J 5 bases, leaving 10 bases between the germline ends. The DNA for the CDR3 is TGTGCCACCAGCAGAGATAGGGCGCGGGAGACCCAGTACTTC. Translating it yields CATSRDRARETQYF.

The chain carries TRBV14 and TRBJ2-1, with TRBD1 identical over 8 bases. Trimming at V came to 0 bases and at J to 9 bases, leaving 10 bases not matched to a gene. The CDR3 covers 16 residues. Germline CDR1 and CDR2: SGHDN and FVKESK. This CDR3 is CASSQDPTRGLGEQFF. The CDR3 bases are TGTGCCAGCAGCCAAGATCCTACCAGGGGGCTAGGTGAGCAGTTCTTC. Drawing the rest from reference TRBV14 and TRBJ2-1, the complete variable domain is EAGVTQFPSHSVIEKGQTVTLRCDPISGHDNLYWYRRVMGKEIKFLLHFVKESKQDESGMPNNRFLAERTGGTYSTLKVQPAELEDSGVYFCASSQDPTRGLGEQFFGPGTRLTVL.

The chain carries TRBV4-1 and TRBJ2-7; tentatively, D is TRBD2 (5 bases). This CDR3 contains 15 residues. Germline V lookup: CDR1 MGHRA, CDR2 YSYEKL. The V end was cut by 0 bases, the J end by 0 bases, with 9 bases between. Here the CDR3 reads CASSQDSGSSYEQYF. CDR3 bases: TGCGCCAGCAGCCAAGATTCTGGGAGCTCCTACGAGCAGTACTTC.

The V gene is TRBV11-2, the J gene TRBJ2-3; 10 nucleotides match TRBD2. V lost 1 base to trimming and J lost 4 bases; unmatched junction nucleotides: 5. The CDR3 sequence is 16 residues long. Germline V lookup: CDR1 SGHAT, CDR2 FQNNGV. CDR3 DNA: TGTGCCAGCAGCTTAGTGGCTAGCGGGGGCTCAGATACGCAGTATTTT. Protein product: CASSLVASGGSDTQYF.

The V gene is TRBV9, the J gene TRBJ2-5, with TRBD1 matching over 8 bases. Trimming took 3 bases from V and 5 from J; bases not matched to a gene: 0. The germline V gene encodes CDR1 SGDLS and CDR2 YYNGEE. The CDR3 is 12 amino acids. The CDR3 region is CASSGDRETQYF. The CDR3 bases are TGTGCCAGCAGCGGGGACAGGGAGACCCAGTACTTC.

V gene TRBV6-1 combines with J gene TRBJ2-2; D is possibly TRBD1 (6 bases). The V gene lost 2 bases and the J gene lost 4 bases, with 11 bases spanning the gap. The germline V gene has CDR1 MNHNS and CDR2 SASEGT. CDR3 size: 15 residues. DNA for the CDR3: TGTGCCAGCAGTGAAACAGGGTCGGGCACCGGGGAGCTGTTTTTT. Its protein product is CASSETGSGTGELFF.

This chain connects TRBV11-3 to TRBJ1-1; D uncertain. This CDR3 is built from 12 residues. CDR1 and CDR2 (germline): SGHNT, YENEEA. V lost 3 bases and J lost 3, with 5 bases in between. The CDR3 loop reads CASSFGDTEAFF. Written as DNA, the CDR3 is TGTGCCAGCAGCTTCGGGGACACTGAAGCTTTCTTT.

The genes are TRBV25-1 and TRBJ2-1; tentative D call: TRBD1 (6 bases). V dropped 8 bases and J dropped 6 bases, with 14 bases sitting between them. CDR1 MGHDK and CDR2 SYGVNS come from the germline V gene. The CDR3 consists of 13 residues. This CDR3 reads CASSAGDFNEQFF. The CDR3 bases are TGTGCCAGCTCGGCAGGGGATTTCAATGAGCAGTTCTTC.

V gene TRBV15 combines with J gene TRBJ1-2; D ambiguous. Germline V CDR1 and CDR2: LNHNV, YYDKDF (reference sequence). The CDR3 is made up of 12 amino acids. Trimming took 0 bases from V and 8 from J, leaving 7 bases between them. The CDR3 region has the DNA TGTGCCACCAGCAGAGATGGCCGGGGCTACACCTTC. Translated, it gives CATSRDGRGYTF.